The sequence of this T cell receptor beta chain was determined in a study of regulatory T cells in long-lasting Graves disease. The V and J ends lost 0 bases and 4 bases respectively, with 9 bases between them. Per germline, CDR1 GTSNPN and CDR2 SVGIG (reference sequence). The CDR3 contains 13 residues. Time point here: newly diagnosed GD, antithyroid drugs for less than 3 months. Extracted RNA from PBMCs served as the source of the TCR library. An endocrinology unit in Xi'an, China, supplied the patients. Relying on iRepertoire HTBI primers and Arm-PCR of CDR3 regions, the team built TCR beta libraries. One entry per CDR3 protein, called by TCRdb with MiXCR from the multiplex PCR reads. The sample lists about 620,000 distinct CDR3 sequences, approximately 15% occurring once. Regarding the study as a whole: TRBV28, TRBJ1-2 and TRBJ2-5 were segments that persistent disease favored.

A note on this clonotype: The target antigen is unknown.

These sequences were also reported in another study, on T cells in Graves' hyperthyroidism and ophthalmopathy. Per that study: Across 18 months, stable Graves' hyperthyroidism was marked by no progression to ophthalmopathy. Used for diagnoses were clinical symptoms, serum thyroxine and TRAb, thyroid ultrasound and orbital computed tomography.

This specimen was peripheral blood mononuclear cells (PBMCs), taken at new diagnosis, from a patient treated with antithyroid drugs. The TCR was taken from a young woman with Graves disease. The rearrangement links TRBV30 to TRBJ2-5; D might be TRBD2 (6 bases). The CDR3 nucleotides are TGTGCCTGGAGTGTGGCCGGGAGAGAGACCCAGTACTTC. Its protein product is CAWSVAGRETQYF.